The 10 T cell receptor beta chains listed next were all sequenced from one sample in a study of blood T cell repertoires in COVID-19. Clones were sequenced by immunoSEQ multiplex PCR, and TCRdb holds only the in-frame ones, with some missing. The data show under 500,000 clones, with roughly nine tenths seen just once and just under 2% held by the top ten. The specimen sequenced was PBMCs or T cells enriched from blood (not recorded which). Every receptor here comes from a woman younger than 35 with acute COVID-19.

The chain links TRBV7-9 to TRBJ1-5; D is ambiguous. Trimming left V 7 bases short and J 4 bases short, with 11 bases between. Germline assignment: CDR1 SEHNR and CDR2 FQNEAQ (reference sequence). The CDR3 extends over 13 amino acids. For the CDR3, the DNA is TGTGCCAGCACCCCCGGAGGTAATCAGCCCCAGCATTTT. Translated, it gives CASTPGGNQPQHF.

V gene TRBV5-1 combines with J gene TRBJ2-5; 7 bases line up with TRBD1. Germline lookup yields CDR1 SGHRS and CDR2 YFSETQ. The CDR3 extends over 16 amino acids. With 0 bases clipped from V and 1 base from J, the junction kept 6 bases outside the gene matches. The CDR3 DNA reads as TGCGCCAGCAGCTTGGGGGACAGATCCTTCCAAGAGACCCAGTACTTC. Its translation: CASSLGDRSFQETQYF. The variable domain in full, completed from reference TRBV5-1 and TRBJ2-5, reads KAGVTQTPRYLIKTRGQQVTLSCSPISGHRSVSWYQQTPGQGLQFLFEYFSETQRNKGNFPGRFSGRQFSNSRSEMNVSTLELGDSALYLCASSLGDRSFQETQYFGPGTRLLVL.

The genes are TRBV24-1 and TRBJ1-4; D gene unclear. The CDR3 is 13 amino acids. Germline values: CDR1 KGHDR, CDR2 SFDVKD. Trimming cost V 4 bases and J 3 bases, with 5 bases left between them. CDR3 sequence reads: CATSERSNEKLFF. CDR3 in DNA: TGTGCCACCAGTGAACGGTCTAATGAAAAACTGTTTTTT.

The chain couples TRBV19 to TRBJ2-1, with 7 bases fitting TRBD2. CDR1 and CDR2 from the germline V gene are LNHDA and SQIVND (reference sequence). The V segment lost 7 bases and the J segment 3 bases; nucleotides outside the gene matches: 3. This CDR3 comprises 13 residues. The CDR3 DNA sequence: TGTGCCAGTAACCGGGAGGACTACAATGAGCAGTTCTTC. Translation gives CASNREDYNEQFF.

The V call is TRBV6-2 or TRBV6-3, the J call TRBJ2-7; D possibly corresponds to TRBD2 (5 bases). CDR1 and CDR2 from the germline V gene are MNHEY and SVGEGT. The CDR3 loop spans 18 amino acids. Between the trimmed V and J ends, which lost 2 bases and 0 bases, there was a span of 20 bases. In DNA form, the CDR3 reads TGTGCCAGCAGTTACCCCAACGTCCTAGGAGGCTCCTCCTACGAGCAGTACTTC. Translating gives CASSYPNVLGGSSYEQYF.

The chain carries TRBV9 and TRBJ2-6, with unresolved D. Germline CDR1 SGDLS, CDR2 YYNGEE. The CDR3 runs to 15 residues. Trimming cost V 0 bases and J 15 bases, with 19 bases left between them. The CDR3 nucleotides read TGTGCCAGCAGCGTAGCCCCTAAGATTCCCATTGGCCTGACTTTC. Residues: CASSVAPKIPIGLTF.

This chain connects TRBV27 to TRBJ1-2, with a possible D match to TRBD1 (6 bases). The length of the CDR3 is 12 residues. The germline V and J ends were trimmed by 4 bases and 8 bases, with 11 bases remaining between them. Per germline, CDR1 MNHEY and CDR2 SMNVEV (reference sequence). The CDR3 reads CASSSQGLGYTF. The DNA of the CDR3 is TGTGCCAGCAGTTCACAGGGATTAGGCTACACCTTC.

This clone was counted between two and nine times. The chain employs TRBV18 and TRBJ2-7; 12 nucleotides align to TRBD2. J was trimmed by 2 bases and V by 4 bases; bases with no gene match: 3. Germline V gene sequence: CDR1 KGHSH, CDR2 LQKENI. This CDR3 comprises 15 residues. The CDR3 sequence is CASSLRTSGAYEQYF. In nucleotides, the CDR3 is TGTGCCAGCTCACTTCGGACTAGCGGGGCCTACGAGCAGTACTTC.

The chain recombines TRBV4-1 with TRBJ1-2; TRBD1 matches at 7 bases. With 3 bases clipped from V and 3 bases from J, the junction kept 10 bases outside the gene matches. The CDR3 is 16 amino acids. Germline CDR1 and CDR2: MGHRA and YSYEKL. The CDR3 here is CASSHRPHRGDYGYTF. In DNA form, the CDR3 reads TGCGCCAGCAGCCACCGACCGCACAGGGGAGACTATGGCTACACCTTC.

The chain uses TRBV4-2 and TRBJ1-4; D call uncertain. Trimming stripped 4 bases from V and 8 bases from J, with 11 bases between. Germline V CDR1 and CDR2: LGHNA, YNFKEQ. The CDR3 length is 13 residues. The CDR3 loop reads CASSRRAGEKLFF. Here the CDR3 DNA reads TGTGCCAGCAGCCGAAGGGCGGGGGAAAAACTGTTTTTT.